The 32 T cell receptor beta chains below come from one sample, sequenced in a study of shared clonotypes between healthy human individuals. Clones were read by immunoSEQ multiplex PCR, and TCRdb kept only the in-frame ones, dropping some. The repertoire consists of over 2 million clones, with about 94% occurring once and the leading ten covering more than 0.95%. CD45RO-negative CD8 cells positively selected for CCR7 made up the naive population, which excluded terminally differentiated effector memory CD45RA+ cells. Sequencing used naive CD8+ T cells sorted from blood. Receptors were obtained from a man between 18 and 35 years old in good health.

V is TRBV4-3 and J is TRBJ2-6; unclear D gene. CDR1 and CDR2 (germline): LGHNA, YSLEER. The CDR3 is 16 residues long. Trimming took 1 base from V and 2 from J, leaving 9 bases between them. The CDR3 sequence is CASSQVPVAGANVLTF. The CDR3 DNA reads TGCGCCAGCAGCCAAGTGCCAGTCGCTGGGGCCAACGTCCTGACTTTC.

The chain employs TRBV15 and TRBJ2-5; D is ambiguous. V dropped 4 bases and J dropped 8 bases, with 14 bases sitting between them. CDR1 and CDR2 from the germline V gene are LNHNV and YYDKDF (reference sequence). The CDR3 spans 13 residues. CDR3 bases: TGTGCCACCAGCACCAGATCCGATCTCACCCAGTACTTC. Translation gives CATSTRSDLTQYF. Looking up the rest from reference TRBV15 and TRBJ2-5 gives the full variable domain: DAMVIQNPRYQVTQFGKPVTLSCSQTLNHNVMYWYQQKSSQAPKLLFHYYDKDFNNEADTPDNFQSRRPNTSFCFLDIRSPGLGDTAMYLCATSTRSDLTQYFGPGTRLLVL.

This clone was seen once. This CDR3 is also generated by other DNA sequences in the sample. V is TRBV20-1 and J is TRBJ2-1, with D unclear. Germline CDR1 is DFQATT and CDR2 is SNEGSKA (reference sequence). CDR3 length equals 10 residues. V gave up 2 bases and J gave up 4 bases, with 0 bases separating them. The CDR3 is CSARYNEQFF. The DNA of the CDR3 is TGCAGTGCTAGATACAATGAGCAGTTCTTC.

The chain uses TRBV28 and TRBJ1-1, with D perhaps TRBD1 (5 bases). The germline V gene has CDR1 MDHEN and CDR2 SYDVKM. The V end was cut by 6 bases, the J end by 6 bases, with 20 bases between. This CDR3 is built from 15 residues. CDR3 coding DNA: TGTGCCAGCAGCTCGCGGGGGGGAAGGTTTCCTGAAGCTTTCTTT. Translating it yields CASSSRGGRFPEAFF. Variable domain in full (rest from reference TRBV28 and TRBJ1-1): DVKVTQSSRYLVKRTGEKVFLECVQDMDHENMFWYRQDPGLGLRLIYFSYDVKMKEKGDIPEGYSVSREKKERFSLILESASTNQTSMYLCASSSRGGRFPEAFFGQGTRLTVV.

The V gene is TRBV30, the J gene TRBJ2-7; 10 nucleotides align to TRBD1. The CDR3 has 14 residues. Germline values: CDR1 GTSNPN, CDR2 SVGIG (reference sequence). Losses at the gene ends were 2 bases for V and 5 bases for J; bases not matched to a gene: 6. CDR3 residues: CAWSPGQGVNEQYF. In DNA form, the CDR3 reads TGTGCCTGGAGTCCTGGACAGGGGGTAAACGAGCAGTACTTC.

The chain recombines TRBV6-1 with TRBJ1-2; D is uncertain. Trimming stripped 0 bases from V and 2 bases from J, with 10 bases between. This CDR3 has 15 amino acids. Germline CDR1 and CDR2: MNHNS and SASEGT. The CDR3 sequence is CASSEAIALNYGYTF. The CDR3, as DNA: TGTGCCAGCAGTGAAGCGATAGCTTTAAACTATGGCTACACCTTC.

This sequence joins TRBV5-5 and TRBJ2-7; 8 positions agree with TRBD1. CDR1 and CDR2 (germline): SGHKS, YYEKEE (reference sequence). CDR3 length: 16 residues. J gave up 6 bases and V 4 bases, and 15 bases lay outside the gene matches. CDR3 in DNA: TGTGCCAGCAGCGCAATAAGGACAGGGTCAGCCTCCGAGCAGTACTTC. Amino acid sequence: CASSAIRTGSASEQYF.

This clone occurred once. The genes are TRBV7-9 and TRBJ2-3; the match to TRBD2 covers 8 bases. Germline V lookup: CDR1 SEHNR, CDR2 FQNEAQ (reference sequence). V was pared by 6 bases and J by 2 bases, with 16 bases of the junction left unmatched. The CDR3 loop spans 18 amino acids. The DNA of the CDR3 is TGTGCCAGCAGTTTACCGGTTGGAATAGCGGGACCCACAGATACGCAGTATTTT. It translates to CASSLPVGIAGPTDTQYF.

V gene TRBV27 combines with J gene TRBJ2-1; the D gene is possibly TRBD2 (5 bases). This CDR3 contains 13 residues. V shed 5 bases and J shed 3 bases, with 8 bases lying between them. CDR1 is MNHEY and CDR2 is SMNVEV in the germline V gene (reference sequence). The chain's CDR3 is CASSEDFYNEQFF. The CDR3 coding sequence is TGTGCCAGCAGTGAGGACTTCTACAATGAGCAGTTCTTC.

Here the CDR3 DNA reads TGTGCCAGCAGTGAAGCGCTTGAATGGGGGCCCTCATACTACGAGCAGTACTTC. Protein: CASSEALEWGPSYYEQYF. The chain employs TRBV2 and TRBJ2-7; maybe TRBD1 (6 bases). Between the trimmed V and J ends, which lost 0 bases and 3 bases, there was a span of 21 bases. The germline gives CDR1 SNHLY, CDR2 FYNNEI. This CDR3 spans 18 amino acids.

This chain's CDR3 is CAISVGPGNTEAFF. Here the CDR3 DNA reads TGTGCCATCAGTGTAGGTCCAGGAAACACTGAAGCTTTCTTT. The gene calls are TRBV10-3 and TRBJ1-1; D uncertain. Germline lookup yields CDR1 ENHRY and CDR2 SYGVKD. The CDR3 runs 14 residues. V lost 4 bases, J lost 2 bases, and 11 bases lay in between.

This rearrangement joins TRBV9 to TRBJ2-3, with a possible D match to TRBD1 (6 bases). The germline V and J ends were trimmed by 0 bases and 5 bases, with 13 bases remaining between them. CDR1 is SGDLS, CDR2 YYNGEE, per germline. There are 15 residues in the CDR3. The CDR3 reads CASSVEGVRGDTQYF. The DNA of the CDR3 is TGTGCCAGCAGCGTAGAGGGGGTGCGAGGAGATACGCAGTATTTT.

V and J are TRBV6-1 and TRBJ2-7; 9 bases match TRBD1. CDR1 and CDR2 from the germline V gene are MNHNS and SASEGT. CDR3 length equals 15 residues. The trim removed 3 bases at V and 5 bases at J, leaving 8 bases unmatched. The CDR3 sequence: CASSDPGTGFHEQYF. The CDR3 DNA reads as TGTGCCAGCAGTGACCCCGGGACAGGGTTCCACGAGCAGTACTTC.

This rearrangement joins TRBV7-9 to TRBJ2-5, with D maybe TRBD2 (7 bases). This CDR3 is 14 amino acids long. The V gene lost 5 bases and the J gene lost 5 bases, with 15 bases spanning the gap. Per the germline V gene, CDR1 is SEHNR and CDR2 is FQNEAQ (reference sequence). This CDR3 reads CASSPLGGAETQYF. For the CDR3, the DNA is TGTGCCAGCAGCCCTCTAGGGGGGGCGGAGACCCAGTACTTC.

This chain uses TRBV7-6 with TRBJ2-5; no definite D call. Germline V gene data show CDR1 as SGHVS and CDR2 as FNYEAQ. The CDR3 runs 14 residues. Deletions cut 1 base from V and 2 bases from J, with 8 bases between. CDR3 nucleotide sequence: TGTGCCAGCAGCTTAGGGGCTGATCAAGAGACCCAGTACTTC. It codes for CASSLGADQETQYF.

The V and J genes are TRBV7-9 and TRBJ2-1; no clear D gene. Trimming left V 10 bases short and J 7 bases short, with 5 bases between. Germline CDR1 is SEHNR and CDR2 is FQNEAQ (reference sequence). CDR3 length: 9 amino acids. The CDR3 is CATGNEQFF. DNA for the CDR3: TGTGCCACCGGGAATGAGCAGTTCTTC.

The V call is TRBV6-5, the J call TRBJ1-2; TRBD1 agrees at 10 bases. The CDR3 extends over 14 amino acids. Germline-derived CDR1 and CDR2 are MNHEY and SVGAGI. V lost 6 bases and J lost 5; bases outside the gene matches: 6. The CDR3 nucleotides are TGTGCCAGCAGCGACAGGGGGCTATGGTATGGCTACACCTTC. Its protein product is CASSDRGLWYGYTF.

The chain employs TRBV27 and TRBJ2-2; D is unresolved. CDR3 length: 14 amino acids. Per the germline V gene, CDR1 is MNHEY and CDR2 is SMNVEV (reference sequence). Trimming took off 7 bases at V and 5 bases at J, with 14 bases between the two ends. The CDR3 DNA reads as TGTGCCAGCACCCACCTCCGGGTAACCGGGGAGCTGTTTTTT. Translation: CASTHLRVTGELFF.

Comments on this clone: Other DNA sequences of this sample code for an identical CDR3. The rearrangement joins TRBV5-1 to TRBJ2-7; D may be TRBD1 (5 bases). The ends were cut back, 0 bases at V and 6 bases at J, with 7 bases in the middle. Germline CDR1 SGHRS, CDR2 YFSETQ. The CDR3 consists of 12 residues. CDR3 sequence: CASSLGGGEQYF. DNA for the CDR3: TGCGCCAGCAGCTTGGGGGGCGGCGAGCAGTACTTC. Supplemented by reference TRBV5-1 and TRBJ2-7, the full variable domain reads KAGVTQTPRYLIKTRGQQVTLSCSPISGHRSVSWYQQTPGQGLQFLFEYFSETQRNKGNFPGRFSGRQFSNSRSEMNVSTLELGDSALYLCASSLGGGEQYFGPGTRLTVT.

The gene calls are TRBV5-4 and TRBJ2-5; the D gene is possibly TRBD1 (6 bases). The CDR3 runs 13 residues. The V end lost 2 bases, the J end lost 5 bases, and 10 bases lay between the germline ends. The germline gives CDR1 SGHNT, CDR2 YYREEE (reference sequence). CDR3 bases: TGTGCCAGCAGCTTCGCCAGGGGTGAGACCCAGTACTTC. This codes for CASSFARGETQYF.

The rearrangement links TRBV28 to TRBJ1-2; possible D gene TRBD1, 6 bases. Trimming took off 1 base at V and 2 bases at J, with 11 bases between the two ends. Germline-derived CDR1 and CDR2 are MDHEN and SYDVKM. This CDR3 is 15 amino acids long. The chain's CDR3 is CASSLYSGVNYGYTF. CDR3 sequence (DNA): TGTGCCAGCAGTTTATATTCAGGGGTGAACTATGGCTACACCTTC.

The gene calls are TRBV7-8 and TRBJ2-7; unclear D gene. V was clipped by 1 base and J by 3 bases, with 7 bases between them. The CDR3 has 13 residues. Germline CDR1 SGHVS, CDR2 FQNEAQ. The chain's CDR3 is CASSLGWGYEQYF. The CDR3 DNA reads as TGTGCCAGCAGCTTAGGATGGGGCTACGAGCAGTACTTC.

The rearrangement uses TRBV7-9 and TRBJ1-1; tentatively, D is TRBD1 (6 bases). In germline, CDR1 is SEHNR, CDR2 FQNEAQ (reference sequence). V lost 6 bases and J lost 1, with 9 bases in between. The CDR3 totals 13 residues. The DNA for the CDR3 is TGTGCCAGCAGGGGACAAGCGAACACTGAAGCTTTCTTT. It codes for CASRGQANTEAFF.

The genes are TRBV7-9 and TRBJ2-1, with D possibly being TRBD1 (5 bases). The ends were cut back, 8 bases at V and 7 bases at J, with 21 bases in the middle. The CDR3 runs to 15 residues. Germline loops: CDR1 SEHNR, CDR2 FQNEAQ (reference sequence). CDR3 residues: CASLYDSSPRNEQFF. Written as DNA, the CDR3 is TGTGCCAGCCTTTATGACAGTTCCCCCCGGAATGAGCAGTTCTTC. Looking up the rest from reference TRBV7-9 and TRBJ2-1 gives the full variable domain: DTGVSQNPRHKITKRGQNVTFRCDPISEHNRLYWYRQTLGQGPEFLTYFQNEAQLEKSRLLSDRFSAERPKGSFSTLEIQRTEQGDSAMYLCASLYDSSPRNEQFFGPGTRLTVL.

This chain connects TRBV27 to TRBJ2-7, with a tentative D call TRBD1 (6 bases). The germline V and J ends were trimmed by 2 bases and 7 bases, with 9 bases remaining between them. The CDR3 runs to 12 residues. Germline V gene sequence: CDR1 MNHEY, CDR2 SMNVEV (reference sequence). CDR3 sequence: CASSLPQGEQYF. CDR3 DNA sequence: TGTGCCAGCAGTTTACCCCAGGGGGAGCAGTACTTC.

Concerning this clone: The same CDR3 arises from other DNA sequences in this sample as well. The CDR3 region is CASSFRGGSYEQYF. CDR3 DNA: TGCGCCAGCAGCTTTCGGGGGGGCTCCTACGAGCAGTACTTC. The chain combines TRBV5-1 with TRBJ2-7, with TRBD2 matching 8 bases. Germline values: CDR1 SGHRS, CDR2 YFSETQ. Unmatched junction bases numbered 1, after V lost 2 bases and J lost 0 bases. The CDR3 length is 14 residues.

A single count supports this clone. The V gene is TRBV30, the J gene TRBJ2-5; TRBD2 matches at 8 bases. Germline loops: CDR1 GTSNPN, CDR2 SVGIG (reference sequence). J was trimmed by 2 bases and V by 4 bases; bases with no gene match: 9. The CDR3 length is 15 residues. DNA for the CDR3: TGTGCCTGGACCCCCGGGGGGGGGTGGCAAGAGACCCAGTACTTC. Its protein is CAWTPGGGWQETQYF.

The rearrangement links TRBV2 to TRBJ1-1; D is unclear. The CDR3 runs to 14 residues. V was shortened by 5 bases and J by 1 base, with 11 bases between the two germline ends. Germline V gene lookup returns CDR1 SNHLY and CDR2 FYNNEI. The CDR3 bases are TGTGCCAGCAGTATTGGCACAGCGAACACTGAAGCTTTCTTT. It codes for CASSIGTANTEAFF.

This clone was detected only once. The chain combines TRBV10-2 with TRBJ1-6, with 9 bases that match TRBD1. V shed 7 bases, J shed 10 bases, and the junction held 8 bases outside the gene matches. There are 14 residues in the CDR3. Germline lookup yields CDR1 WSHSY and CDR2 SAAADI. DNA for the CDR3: TGCGCCAGCACGGGACAGGGTATAGGGTCACCCCTCCACTTT. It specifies CASTGQGIGSPLHF.

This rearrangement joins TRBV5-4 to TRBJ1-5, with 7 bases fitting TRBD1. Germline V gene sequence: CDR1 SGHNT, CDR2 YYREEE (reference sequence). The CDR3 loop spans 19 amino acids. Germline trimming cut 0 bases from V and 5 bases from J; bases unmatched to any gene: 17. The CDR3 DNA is TGTGCCAGCAGCTTGGTCAAGAGACAGGGTCATGGCGAGGATCAGCCCCAGCATTTT. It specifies CASSLVKRQGHGEDQPQHF.

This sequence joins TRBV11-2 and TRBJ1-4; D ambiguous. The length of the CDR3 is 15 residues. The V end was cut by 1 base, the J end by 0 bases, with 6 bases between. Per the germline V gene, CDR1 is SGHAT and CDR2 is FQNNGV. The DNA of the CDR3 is TGTGCCAGCAGCTTAGGTTCCGCAACTAATGAAAAACTGTTTTTT. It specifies CASSLGSATNEKLFF.

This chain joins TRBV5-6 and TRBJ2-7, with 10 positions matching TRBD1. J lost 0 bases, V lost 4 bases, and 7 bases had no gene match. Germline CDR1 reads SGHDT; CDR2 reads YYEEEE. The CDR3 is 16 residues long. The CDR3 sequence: CASSPGQGISSYEQYF. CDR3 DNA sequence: TGTGCCAGCAGCCCGGGACAGGGGATAAGCTCCTACGAGCAGTACTTC.